The rows below give T cell receptor beta chains drawn from one sample of a study of T cell responses to AZD1222 COVID-19 vaccine. Sequencing was performed with immunoSEQ multiplex PCR; in TCRdb, only in-frame clones are kept and a portion is missing. The data show around 150,000 clones, approximately 90% seen once. The sample was peripheral blood, taken 28 days after the second AZD1222 dose. These receptors came from an adult who received the AZD1222 COVID-19 vaccine. Both conserved end residues are part of each CDR3. A D gene is named only where the DNA matches it firmly. Not every row has a clone size; where given, it reads once, few, many or a size class.

clone_size	j_call	v_call	d_call	cdr3_aa	cdr3_nt
NA	TRBJ1-1	TRBV2	NA	CASRQGINTEAFF	TGTGCCAGCAGGCAGGGGATTAACACTGAAGCTTTCTTT
NA	TRBJ2-7	TRBV9	NA	CASSAPGRAHEQYF	TGTGCCAGCAGCGCGCCCGGTCGAGCCCACGAGCAGTACTTC
NA	TRBJ2-7	TRBV19	NA	CATHRGGALNEQYF	TGTGCCACCCACAGAGGGGGGGCGCTGAACGAGCAGTACTTC
NA	TRBJ1-2	TRBV20-1	TRBD1	CSASRDRGAGYTF	TGCAGTGCTAGTCGGGACAGGGGGGCTGGCTACACCTTC
NA	TRBJ2-1	TRBV6-4	NA	CASSDGWTESNEQFF	TGTGCCAGCAGTGACGGGTGGACTGAATCAAATGAGCAGTTCTTC
NA	TRBJ1-1	TRBV19	TRBD1	CASRTDRGWTEAFF	TGTGCCAGTAGAACCGACAGGGGTTGGACTGAAGCTTTCTTT
once	TRBJ1-2	TRBV2	NA	CASSGTAEGYGYTF	TGTGCCAGCAGTGGGACAGCCGAAGGCTATGGCTACACCTTC
NA	TRBJ2-5	TRBV21-1	NA	CASSRLAVQTEETQYF	TGTGCCAGCAGCCGACTAGCGGTACAGACTGAAGAGACCCAGTACTTC
NA	TRBJ1-2	TRBV5-1	TRBD1	CASGGQGVGGYTF	TGCGCCAGCGGAGGACAGGGGGTAGGAGGCTACACCTTC
once	TRBJ2-1	TRBV19	NA	CASSIGINEQFF	TGTGCCAGTAGTATCGGAATCAATGAGCAGTTCTTC
NA	TRBJ2-3	TRBV6-5	NA	CASNLGRGYSDTQYF	TGTGCCAGCAACTTAGGCAGGGGATATTCAGATACGCAGTATTTT
NA	TRBJ2-7	TRBV5-4	NA	CASSSQQGIPAYEQYF	TGTGCCAGCAGCTCCCAACAGGGAATTCCGGCCTACGAGCAGTACTTC
NA	TRBJ1-2	TRBV7-3	NA	CASSNGPWGTTLGYTF	TGTGCCAGCAGCAACGGGCCCTGGGGGACAACCCTCGGCTACACCTTC
NA	TRBJ2-7	TRBV28	NA	CASSLELSWTSEKNYEQYF	TGTGCCAGCAGTTTAGAGCTTTCCTGGACATCGGAAAAGAACTACGAGCAGTACTTC
few	TRBJ1-2	TRBV19	TRBD1	CASSRDRLRGYTF	TGTGCCAGTAGTAGGGACAGACTACGAGGCTACACCTTC
NA	TRBJ1-2	TRBV4-2	NA	CASSQGTSSTLKDRNGYTF	TGTGCCAGCAGCCAAGGGACGTCGTCAACCCTTAAAGACCGGAATGGCTACACCTTC